This T cell receptor (beta chain) was documented in a study of blood T cell repertoires in COVID-19. The CDR3 runs 14 residues. Trimming pared 0 bases from V and 4 bases from J, leaving 10 bases between. From germline, CDR1 is SGHKS and CDR2 YYEKEE (reference sequence). The table came from immunoSEQ multiplex PCR; TCRdb's copy has only in-frame clones and leaves some out. The sample lists some 78,000 clones, 90% occurring once. V gene TRBV5-5 combines with J gene TRBJ1-2; D remains unclear. Sequenced: peripheral blood. This receptor was identified in a woman of 80 years or more with active or convalescent COVID-19. CDR3 loop: CASSLDLSSYGYTF. The CDR3 nucleotides are TGTGCCAGCAGCTTGGATCTATCGAGCTATGGCTACACCTTC.